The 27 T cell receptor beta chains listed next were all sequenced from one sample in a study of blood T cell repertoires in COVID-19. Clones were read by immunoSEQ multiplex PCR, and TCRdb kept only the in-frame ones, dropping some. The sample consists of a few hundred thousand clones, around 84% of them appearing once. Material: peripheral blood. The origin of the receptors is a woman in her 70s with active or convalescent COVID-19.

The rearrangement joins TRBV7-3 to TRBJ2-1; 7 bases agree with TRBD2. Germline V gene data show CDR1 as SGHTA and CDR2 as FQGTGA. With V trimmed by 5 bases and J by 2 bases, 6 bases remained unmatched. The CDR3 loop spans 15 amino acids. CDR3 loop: CASSPTSGTYNEQFF. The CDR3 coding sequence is TGTGCCAGCAGCCCGACGAGCGGGACCTACAATGAGCAGTTCTTC. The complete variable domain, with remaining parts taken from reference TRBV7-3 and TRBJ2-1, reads GAGVSQTPSNKVTEKGKYVELRCDPISGHTALYWYRQSLGQGPEFLIYFQGTGAADDSGLPNDRFFAVRPEGSVSTLKIQRTERGDSAVYLCASSPTSGTYNEQFFGPGTRLTVL.

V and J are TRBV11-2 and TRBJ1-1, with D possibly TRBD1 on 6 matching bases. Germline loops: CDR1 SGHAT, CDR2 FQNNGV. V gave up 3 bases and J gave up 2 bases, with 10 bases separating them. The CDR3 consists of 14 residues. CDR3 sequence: CASSFGQLNTEAFF. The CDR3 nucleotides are TGTGCCAGCAGCTTCGGACAGCTTAACACTGAAGCTTTCTTT.

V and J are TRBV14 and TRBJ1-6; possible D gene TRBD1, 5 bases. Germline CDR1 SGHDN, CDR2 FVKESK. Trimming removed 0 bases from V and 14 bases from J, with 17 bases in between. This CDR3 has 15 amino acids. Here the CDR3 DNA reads TGTGCCAGCAGCCAAGAAACAGTCCCGGGGGGTTCCCTCCACTTT. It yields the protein CASSQETVPGGSLHF.

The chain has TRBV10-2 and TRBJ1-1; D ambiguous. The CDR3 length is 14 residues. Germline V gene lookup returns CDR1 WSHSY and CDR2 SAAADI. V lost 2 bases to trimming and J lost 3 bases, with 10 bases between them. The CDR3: CASSEAGVYTEAFF. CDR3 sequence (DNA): TGCGCCAGCAGTGAGGCCGGGGTGTACACTGAAGCTTTCTTT.

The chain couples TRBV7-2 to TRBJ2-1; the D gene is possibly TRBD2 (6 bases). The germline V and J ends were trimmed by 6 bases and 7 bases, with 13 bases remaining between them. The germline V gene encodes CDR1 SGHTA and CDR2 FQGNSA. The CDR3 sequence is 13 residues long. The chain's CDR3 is CASRLIGGNEQFF. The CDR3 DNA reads TGTGCCAGCAGATTGATTGGGGGGAATGAGCAGTTCTTC.

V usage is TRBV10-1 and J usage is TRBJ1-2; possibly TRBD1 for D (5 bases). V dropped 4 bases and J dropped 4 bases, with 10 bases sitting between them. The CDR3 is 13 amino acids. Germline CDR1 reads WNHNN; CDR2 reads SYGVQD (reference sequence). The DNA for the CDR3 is TGCGCCAGCAGTGGGGGCTTCGGCTATGGCTACACCTTC. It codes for CASSGGFGYGYTF.

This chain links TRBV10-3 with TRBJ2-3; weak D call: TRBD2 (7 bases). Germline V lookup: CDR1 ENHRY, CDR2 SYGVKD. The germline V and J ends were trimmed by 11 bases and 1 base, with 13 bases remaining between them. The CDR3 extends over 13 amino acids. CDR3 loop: CALWGGGTDTQYF. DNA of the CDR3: TGTGCCTTATGGGGGGGCGGCACAGATACGCAGTATTTT.

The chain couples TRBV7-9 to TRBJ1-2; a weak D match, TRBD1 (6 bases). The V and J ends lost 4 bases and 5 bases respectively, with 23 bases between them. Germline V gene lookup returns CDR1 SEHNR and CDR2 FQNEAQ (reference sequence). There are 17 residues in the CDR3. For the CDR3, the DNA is TGTGCCAGCAGCTCCGATCAATGGTGGGGGCGTACTTATGGCTACACCTTC. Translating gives CASSSDQWWGRTYGYTF.

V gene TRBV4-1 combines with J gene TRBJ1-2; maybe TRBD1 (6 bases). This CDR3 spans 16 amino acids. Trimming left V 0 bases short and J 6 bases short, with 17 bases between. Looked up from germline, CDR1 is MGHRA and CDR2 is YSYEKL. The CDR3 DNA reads TGCGCCAGCAGCCAAGATCTGGGGGCGCTGGGAAATGGCTACACCTTC. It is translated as CASSQDLGALGNGYTF.

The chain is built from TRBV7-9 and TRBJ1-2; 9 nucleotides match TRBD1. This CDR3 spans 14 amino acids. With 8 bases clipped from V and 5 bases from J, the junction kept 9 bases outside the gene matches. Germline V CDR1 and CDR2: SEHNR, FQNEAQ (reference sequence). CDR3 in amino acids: CASHQQGAQYGYTF. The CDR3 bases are TGTGCCAGCCACCAACAGGGGGCCCAGTATGGCTACACCTTC.

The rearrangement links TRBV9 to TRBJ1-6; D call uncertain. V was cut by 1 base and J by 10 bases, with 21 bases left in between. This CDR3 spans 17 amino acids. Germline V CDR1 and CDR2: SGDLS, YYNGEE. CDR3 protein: CASSVKPYLVGESPLHF. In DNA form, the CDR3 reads TGTGCCAGCAGCGTAAAACCCTATTTGGTCGGGGAATCACCCCTCCACTTT.

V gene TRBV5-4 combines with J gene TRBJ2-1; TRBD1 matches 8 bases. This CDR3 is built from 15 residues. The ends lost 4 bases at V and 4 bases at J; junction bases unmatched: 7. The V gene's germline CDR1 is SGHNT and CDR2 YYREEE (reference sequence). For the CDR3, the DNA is TGTGCCAGCAGCAACGACCAGGGGGCTTACAATGAGCAGTTCTTC. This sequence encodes CASSNDQGAYNEQFF.

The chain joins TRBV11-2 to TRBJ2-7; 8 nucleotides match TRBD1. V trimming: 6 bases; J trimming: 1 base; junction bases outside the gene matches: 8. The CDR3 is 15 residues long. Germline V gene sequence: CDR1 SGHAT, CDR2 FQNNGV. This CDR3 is CASRFRGQESYEQYF. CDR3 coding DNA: TGTGCCAGCAGATTCAGGGGACAGGAGTCCTACGAGCAGTACTTC.

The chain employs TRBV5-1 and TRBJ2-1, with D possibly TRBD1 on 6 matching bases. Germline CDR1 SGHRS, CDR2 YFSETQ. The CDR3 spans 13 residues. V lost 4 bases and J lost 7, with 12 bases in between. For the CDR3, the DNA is TGCGCCAGCAGCGTAGGGACAAAAAATGAGCAGTTCTTC. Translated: CASSVGTKNEQFF.

The CDR3 DNA is TGTGTAACCGAGCAGAGGGTTAACAACCAGCCCCAGCATTTT. This sequence encodes CVTEQRVNNQPQHF. The chain links TRBV6-6 to TRBJ1-5; D is ambiguous. Germline lookup yields CDR1 MNHNY and CDR2 SVGAGI (reference sequence). The CDR3 is made up of 14 amino acids.

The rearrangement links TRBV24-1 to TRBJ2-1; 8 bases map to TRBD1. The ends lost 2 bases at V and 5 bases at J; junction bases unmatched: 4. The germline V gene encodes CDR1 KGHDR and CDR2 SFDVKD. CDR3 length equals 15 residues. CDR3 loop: CATSDWGTGHNEQFF. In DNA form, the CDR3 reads TGTGCCACCAGTGATTGGGGGACAGGACACAATGAGCAGTTCTTC.

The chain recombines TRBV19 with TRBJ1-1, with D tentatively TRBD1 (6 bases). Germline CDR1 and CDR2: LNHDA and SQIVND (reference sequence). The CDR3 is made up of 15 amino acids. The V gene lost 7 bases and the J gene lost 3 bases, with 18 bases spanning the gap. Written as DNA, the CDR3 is TGTGCCAGTAATGGCCTAACAGGGCTTTACACTGAAGCTTTCTTT. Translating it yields CASNGLTGLYTEAFF.

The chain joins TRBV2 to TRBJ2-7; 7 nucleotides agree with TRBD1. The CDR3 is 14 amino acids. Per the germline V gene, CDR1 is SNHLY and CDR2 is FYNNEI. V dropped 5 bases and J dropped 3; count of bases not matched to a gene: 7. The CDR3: CASSRDSSVYEQYF. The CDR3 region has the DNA TGTGCCAGCAGTCGGGACAGTTCTGTCTACGAGCAGTACTTC.

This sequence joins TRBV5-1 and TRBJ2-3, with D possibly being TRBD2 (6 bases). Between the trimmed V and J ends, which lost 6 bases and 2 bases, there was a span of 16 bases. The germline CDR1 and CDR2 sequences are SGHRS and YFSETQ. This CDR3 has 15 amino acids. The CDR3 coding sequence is TGCGCCAGCACCCCTCGGGAGTCTCACACAGATACGCAGTATTTT. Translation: CASTPRESHTDTQYF. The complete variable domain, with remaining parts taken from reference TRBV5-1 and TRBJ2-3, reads KAGVTQTPRYLIKTRGQQVTLSCSPISGHRSVSWYQQTPGQGLQFLFEYFSETQRNKGNFPGRFSGRQFSNSRSEMNVSTLELGDSALYLCASTPRESHTDTQYFGPGTRLTVL.

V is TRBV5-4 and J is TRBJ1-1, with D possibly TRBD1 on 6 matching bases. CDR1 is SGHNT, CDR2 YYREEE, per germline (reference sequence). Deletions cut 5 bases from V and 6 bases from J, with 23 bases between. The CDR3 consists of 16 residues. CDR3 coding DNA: TGTGCCAGCAGTCCACGGGGTCAGGGGAAAATGTCTGAAGCTTTCTTT. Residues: CASSPRGQGKMSEAFF.

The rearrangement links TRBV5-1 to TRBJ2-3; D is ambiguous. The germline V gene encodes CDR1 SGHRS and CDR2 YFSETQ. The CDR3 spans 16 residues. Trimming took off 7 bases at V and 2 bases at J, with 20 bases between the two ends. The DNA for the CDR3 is TGCGCCAGCCGTCAATGGTCAGGTCCCTCCACAGATACGCAGTATTTT. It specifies CASRQWSGPSTDTQYF.

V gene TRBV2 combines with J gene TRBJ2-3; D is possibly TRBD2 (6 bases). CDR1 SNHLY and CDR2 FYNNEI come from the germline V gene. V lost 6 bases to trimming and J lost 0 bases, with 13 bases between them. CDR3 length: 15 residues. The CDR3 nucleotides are TGTGCCAGCAGGGAGGGGCTCTCGAGCACAGATACGCAGTATTTT. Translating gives CASREGLSSTDTQYF.

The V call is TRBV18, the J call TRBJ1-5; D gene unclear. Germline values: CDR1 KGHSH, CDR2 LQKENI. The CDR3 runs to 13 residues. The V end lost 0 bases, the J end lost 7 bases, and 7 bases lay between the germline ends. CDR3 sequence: CASSPPGTQPQHF. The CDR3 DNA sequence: TGTGCCAGCTCACCACCGGGCACCCAGCCCCAGCATTTT. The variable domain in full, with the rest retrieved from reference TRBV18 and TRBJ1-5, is NAGVMQNPRHLVRRRGQEARLRCSPMKGHSHVYWYRQLPEEGLKFMVYLQKENIIDESGMPKERFSAEFPKEGPSILRIQQVVRGDSAAYFCASSPPGTQPQHFGDGTRLSIL.

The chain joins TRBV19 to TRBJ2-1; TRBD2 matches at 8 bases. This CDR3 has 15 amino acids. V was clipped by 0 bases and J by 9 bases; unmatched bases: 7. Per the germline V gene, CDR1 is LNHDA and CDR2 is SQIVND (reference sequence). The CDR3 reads CASSIDPAGGGEQFF. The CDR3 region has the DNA TGTGCCAGTAGTATAGATCCGGCGGGGGGCGGTGAGCAGTTCTTC.

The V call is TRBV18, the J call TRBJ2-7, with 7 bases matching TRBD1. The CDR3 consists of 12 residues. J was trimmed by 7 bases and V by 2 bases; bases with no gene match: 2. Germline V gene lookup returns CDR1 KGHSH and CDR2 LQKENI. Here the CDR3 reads CASSPDRVEQYF. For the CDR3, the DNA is TGTGCCAGCTCACCAGACAGGGTAGAGCAGTACTTC. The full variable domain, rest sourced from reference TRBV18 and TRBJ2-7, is NAGVMQNPRHLVRRRGQEARLRCSPMKGHSHVYWYRQLPEEGLKFMVYLQKENIIDESGMPKERFSAEFPKEGPSILRIQQVVRGDSAAYFCASSPDRVEQYFGPGTRLTVT.

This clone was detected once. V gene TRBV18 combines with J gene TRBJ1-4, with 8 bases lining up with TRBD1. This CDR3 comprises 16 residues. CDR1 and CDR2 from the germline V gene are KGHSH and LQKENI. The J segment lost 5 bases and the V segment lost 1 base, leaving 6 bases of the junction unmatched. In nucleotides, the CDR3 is TGTGCCAGCTCACCACAGGACAGGGCGATAAATGAAAAACTGTTTTTT. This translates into CASSPQDRAINEKLFF.

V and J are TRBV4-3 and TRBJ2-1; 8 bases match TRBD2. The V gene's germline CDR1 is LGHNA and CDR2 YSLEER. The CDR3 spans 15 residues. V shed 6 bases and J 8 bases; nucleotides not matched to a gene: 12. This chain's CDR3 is CASSQTRGVLYEQFF. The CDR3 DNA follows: TGCGCCAGCAGTCAAACGCGGGGGGTCTTATATGAGCAGTTCTTC.